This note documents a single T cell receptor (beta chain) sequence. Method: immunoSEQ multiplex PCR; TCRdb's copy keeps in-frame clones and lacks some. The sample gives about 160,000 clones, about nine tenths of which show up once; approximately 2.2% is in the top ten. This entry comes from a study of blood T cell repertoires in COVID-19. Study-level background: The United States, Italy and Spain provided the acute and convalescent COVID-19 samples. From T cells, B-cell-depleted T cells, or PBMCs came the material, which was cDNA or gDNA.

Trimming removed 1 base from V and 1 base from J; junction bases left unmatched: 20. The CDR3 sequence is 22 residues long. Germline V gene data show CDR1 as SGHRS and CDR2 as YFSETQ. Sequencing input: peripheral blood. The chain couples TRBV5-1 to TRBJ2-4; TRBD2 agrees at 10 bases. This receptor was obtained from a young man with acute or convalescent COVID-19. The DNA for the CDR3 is TGCGCCAGCAGCTTGACTCTAACGGCGTCTAGCGGGAGAATGAGGGCCAAAAACATTCAGTACTTC. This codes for CASSLTLTASSGRMRAKNIQYF.